These T cell receptor beta chains were read from a single sample in a study of blood T cell repertoires in COVID-19. The table came from immunoSEQ multiplex PCR; TCRdb's copy has only in-frame clones and leaves some out. The sample has 400,000 to 550,000 clones, nearly 90% seen once; the top ten hold roughly 1.8%. Sequencing used PBMCs or T cells enriched from blood (not recorded which). All receptors come from a woman aged 18-35 years with acute COVID-19. CDR3s include the opening cysteine and the closing phenylalanine or tryptophan. The order of the fields is J gene, V gene, D gene, clone size, CDR3 DNA, CDR3 protein. The D gene is left open where the match is weak. The size field is filled for only some rows; it gives once, few, many or a size class.

J: TRBJ1-1; V: TRBV15; D: -; size: -; DNA: TGTGCCACCAGCAGAGCTAACGCCAACACTGAAGCTTTCTTT; CDR3: CATSRANANTEAFF
J: TRBJ2-7; V: TRBV12-5; D: TRBD1; size: -; DNA: TGTGCTAGTGCCCCTACAGGGGCATCGTACGAGCAGTACTTC; CDR3: CASAPTGASYEQYF
J: TRBJ2-5; V: TRBV7-7; D: -; size: -; DNA: TGTGCCAGCAGCCCTACAGGGTTAGAGACCCAGTACTTC; CDR3: CASSPTGLETQYF
J: TRBJ2-7; V: TRBV29-1; D: -; size: -; DNA: TGCAGCGTTGGCCGCGACAGCTCCTACGAGCAGTACTTC; CDR3: CSVGRDSSYEQYF
J: TRBJ1-5; V: TRBV2; D: TRBD1; size: -; DNA: TGTGCCAGCAGTCCGACAGGGGATAGCAATCAGCCCCAGCATTTT; CDR3: CASSPTGDSNQPQHF
J: TRBJ2-7; V: TRBV12-3/TRBV12-4; D: -; size: -; DNA: TGTGCCAGCAGTTTCTCAGGGGGGTACGAGCAGTACTTC; CDR3: CASSFSGGYEQYF
J: TRBJ2-5; V: TRBV5-6; D: -; size: -; DNA: TGTGCCAGCAGCTTGGGTGGGCCTGGGGAGACCCAGTACTTC; CDR3: CASSLGGPGETQYF
J: TRBJ1-2; V: TRBV10-3; D: -; size: -; DNA: TGTGCCATCAGTGAAGAGAACTATGGCTACACCTTC; CDR3: CAISEENYGYTF
J: TRBJ2-2; V: TRBV5-1; D: -; size: few; DNA: TGCGCCAGCAGCTTGGATTGGCAGGGAAACACCGGGGAGCTGTTTTTT; CDR3: CASSLDWQGNTGELFF
J: TRBJ1-1; V: TRBV5-1; D: -; size: -; DNA: TGCGCCAGCAGCTTGGTAAACCCCTCGGTTACTGAAGCTTTCTTT; CDR3: CASSLVNPSVTEAFF
J: TRBJ1-1; V: TRBV12-3/TRBV12-4; D: -; size: -; DNA: TGTGCCAGCAGTTGGAGGAACACTGAAGCTTTCTTT; CDR3: CASSWRNTEAFF
J: TRBJ1-3; V: TRBV4-1; D: -; size: once; DNA: TGCGCCAGCAGCCAAGATCTCGCCCAGGGGGGAAACACCATATATTTT; CDR3: CASSQDLAQGGNTIYF
J: TRBJ1-2; V: TRBV19; D: -; size: once; DNA: TGTGCCAGTAGTTTTAAATCTAACTATGGCTACACCTTC; CDR3: CASSFKSNYGYTF
J: TRBJ1-1; V: TRBV7-9; D: -; size: -; DNA: TGTGCCAGCAGCCCCCTAGTAAACACTGAAGCTTTCTTT; CDR3: CASSPLVNTEAFF
J: TRBJ1-2; V: TRBV5-4; D: TRBD1; size: once; DNA: TGTGCCAGCAGTCTTGGGACAGGGGTACCTCGAGGCTACACCTTC; CDR3: CASSLGTGVPRGYTF
J: TRBJ2-7; V: TRBV4-3; D: -; size: -; DNA: TGCGCCAGCAGCCTCGGACAGTTTTCCTACGAGCAGTACTTC; CDR3: CASSLGQFSYEQYF
J: TRBJ1-4; V: TRBV27; D: -; size: -; DNA: TGTGCCAGCAGCTACAGGGAAAGGGGGGAAAAACTGTTTTTT; CDR3: CASSYRERGEKLFF
J: TRBJ1-2; V: TRBV5-5; D: -; size: -; DNA: TGTGCCAGCAGCGCCGCCTTGGGGGCCCAAGCTAACTATGGCTACACCTTC; CDR3: CASSAALGAQANYGYTF
J: TRBJ2-1; V: TRBV15; D: TRBD2; size: -; DNA: TGTGCCACCAGCAGATCGCCTAGCGGGAAGGGTGAGCAGTTCTTC; CDR3: CATSRSPSGKGEQFF
J: TRBJ2-6; V: TRBV5-1; D: -; size: -; DNA: TGCGCCAGCAGCTTGGAGGACAGTTATACTGGGGCCAACGTCCTGACTTTC; CDR3: CASSLEDSYTGANVLTF
J: TRBJ2-5; V: TRBV28; D: TRBD1; size: -; DNA: TGTGCCAGCAGTTTACCTAAGGACAGGTCCTCGCGAGAGACCCAGTACTTC; CDR3: CASSLPKDRSSRETQYF
J: TRBJ2-7; V: TRBV12-3/TRBV12-4; D: TRBD2; size: -; DNA: TGTGCCAGCAGCACCGCGGGGGCCTACGAGCAGTACTTC; CDR3: CASSTAGAYEQYF
J: TRBJ2-1; V: TRBV28; D: -; size: -; DNA: TGTGCCAGCAGGCTCGAGTGGAGCTCCTACAATGAGCAGTTCTTC; CDR3: CASRLEWSSYNEQFF
J: TRBJ2-7; V: TRBV4-1; D: TRBD2; size: -; DNA: TGCGCCAGCAGCCCCGGACTAGCGGGGGAATCTTACGAGCAGTACTTC; CDR3: CASSPGLAGESYEQYF
J: TRBJ1-6; V: TRBV15; D: TRBD1; size: once; DNA: TGTGCCACCAGCAGAAGGGGACAGGGAGTTGATTCACCCCTCCACTTT; CDR3: CATSRRGQGVDSPLHF
J: TRBJ2-7; V: TRBV4-3; D: -; size: -; DNA: TGCGCCAGCAGCCCCCTGGTTGGGCCCCACGAGCAGTACTTC; CDR3: CASSPLVGPHEQYF
J: TRBJ2-3; V: TRBV5-1; D: TRBD2; size: -; DNA: TGCGCCAGCAGCCCGGGACTAGCGGTAGATACGCAGTATTTT; CDR3: CASSPGLAVDTQYF
J: TRBJ1-2; V: TRBV24-1; D: TRBD1; size: -; DNA: TGTGCCACCCGTGACAGGGTTGGCTACACCTTC; CDR3: CATRDRVGYTF
J: TRBJ2-7; V: TRBV7-2; D: -; size: once; DNA: TGTGCCAGCAGCTTAGTAGGGGGACCGTCCTCCTACGAGCAGTACTTC; CDR3: CASSLVGGPSSYEQYF
J: TRBJ2-1; V: TRBV3-1/TRBV3-2; D: TRBD2; size: -; DNA: TGTGCCAGCAGCCCCAGGACTAGCGGGGGGAGCTCCTACAATGAGCAGTTCTTC; CDR3: CASSPRTSGGSSYNEQFF
J: TRBJ1-4; V: TRBV6-5; D: -; size: few; DNA: TGTGCCAGCAGTTACACGACAGGAGGAGGAAAACTGTTTTTT; CDR3: CASSYTTGGGKLFF